This TCR beta chain appears in the sequencing data of a study of shared clonotypes between healthy human individuals. This CDR3 has 13 residues. Trimming took 6 bases from V and 4 from J, leaving 7 bases between them. Germline CDR1 is ENHRY and CDR2 is SYGVKD. The data were produced by immunoSEQ multiplex PCR, yet TCRdb's version contains in-frame clones alone and is incomplete. The data hold roughly 2,300,000 clones, with 85% to 95% observed a single time. Notes on the study in general: Clonotype sharing among the donors was expected to vary with sequencing depth. Clonotypes not shared had lower generation probabilities than those common to all four donors.

Note on this clone: Its antigen is unidentified.

The chain links TRBV10-3 to TRBJ2-6; D unclear. The clonotype comes from a man aged 18 to 30 in good health. Some clones in this sample may be carry-over from other donors' samples. The specimen was naive CD4+ T cells from PBMCs. Sample subset: CD45RA+ positively selected. The CDR3 DNA reads TGTGCCATCAGCCCCATCGGGGCCAACGTCCTGACTTTC. This encodes CAISPIGANVLTF.